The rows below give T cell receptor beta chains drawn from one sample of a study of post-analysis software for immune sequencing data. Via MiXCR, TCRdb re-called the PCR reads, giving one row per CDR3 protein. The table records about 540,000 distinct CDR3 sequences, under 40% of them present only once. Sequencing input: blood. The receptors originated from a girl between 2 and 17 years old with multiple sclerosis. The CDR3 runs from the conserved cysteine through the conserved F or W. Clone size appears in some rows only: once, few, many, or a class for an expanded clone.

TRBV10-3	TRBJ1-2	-	CAISESWGARQNYVSYGYTF
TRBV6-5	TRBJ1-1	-	CASSQRLTGLGTEAFF
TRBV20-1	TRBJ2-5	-	CSAAEVAGGNQETQYF
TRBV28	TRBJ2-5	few	CASSLWVKAEETQYF
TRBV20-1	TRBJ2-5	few	CSQWFAQYF
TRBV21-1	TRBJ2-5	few	CASPKGRGETETQYF
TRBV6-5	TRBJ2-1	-	CASRPEAGHNGQFF
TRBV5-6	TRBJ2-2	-	CASSAGGELFF
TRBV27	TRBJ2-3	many	CASSGSGGPTDTQYF
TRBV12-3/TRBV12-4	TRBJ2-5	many	CASSLSSGEGTQYF
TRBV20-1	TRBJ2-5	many	CSARDPTRQETQYF
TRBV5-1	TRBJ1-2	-	CASSSQGWGGYTF
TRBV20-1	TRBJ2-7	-	CSARVGTHEQYF
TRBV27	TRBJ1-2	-	CASSSSGDYGYTF
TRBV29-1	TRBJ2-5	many	CSVAPQGETQYF
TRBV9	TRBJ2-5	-	CASSVGGRGAIRETQYF
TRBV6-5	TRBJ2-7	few	CASRRLTGHSYEQYF
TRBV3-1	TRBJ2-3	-	CASSQETLDTQYF
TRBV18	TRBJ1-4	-	CASSPRYGENEKLFF
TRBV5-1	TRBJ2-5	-	CASSLKGQYQETQYF
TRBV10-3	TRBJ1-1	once	CAISPRQGMDTEAFF
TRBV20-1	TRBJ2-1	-	CSARGGERATIIADEQFF
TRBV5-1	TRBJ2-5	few	CASSLGGLTQQETQYF
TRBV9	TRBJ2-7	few	CASSVGGSYSYEQYF
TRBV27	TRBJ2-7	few	CASSLGAAYEQYF
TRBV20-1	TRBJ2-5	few	CSAKGAGETQYF
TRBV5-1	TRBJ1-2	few	CASSLTTYGYTF